This entry lists 20 T cell receptor beta chains sequenced from one sample in a study of CD8+ T cells in alopecia areata. Sequencing templates came from extracted RNA that was reverse transcribed into cDNA. The method was immunoSEQ multiplex PCR; TCRdb's version includes in-frame clones alone and lacks a portion of them. The data contain more than 130,000 clones, 82% of them seen just once; the ten biggest clones take up just under 25%. Treatment denoted: oral pan-JAK inhibitor, 5-10 mg twice daily. The material was CD8+ T cells sorted from blood, obtained at week 4, from a patient treated with tofacitinib. The receptors were sampled from a human donor with alopecia areata.

This chain uses TRBV10-3 with TRBJ2-7; D tentatively reads TRBD1 or TRBD2 (5 bases each). The ends were cut back, 5 bases at V and 2 bases at J, with 13 bases in the middle. The CDR3 sequence is 14 residues long. Germline CDR1 is ENHRY and CDR2 is SYGVKD. CDR3 DNA sequence: TGTGCCATCAGTCGTCAGGGAGTCACCTACGAGCAGTACTTC. Translating gives CAISRQGVTYEQYF.

The chain employs TRBV6-5 and TRBJ2-7, with D possibly TRBD2 on 5 matching bases. The CDR3 has 13 residues. V was pared by 3 bases and J by 2 bases, with 8 bases between. In germline, CDR1 is MNHEY, CDR2 SVGAGI. The CDR3 DNA follows: TGTGCCAGCAGTTATGGGAGCCCCTACGAGCAGTACTTC. Protein product: CASSYGSPYEQYF.

The chain has TRBV9 and TRBJ2-7; possibly TRBD1 or TRBD2 for D (6 bases each). Trimming took 0 bases from V and 3 from J, leaving 13 bases between them. The V gene's germline CDR1 is SGDLS and CDR2 YYNGEE. CDR3 size: 15 residues. The chain's CDR3 is CASSVGRGPVYEQYF. In nucleotides, the CDR3 is TGTGCCAGCAGCGTAGGTCGGGGGCCTGTCTACGAGCAGTACTTC.

The chain has TRBV7-2 and TRBJ2-1; TRBD1 might be the D (6 bases). The V gene's germline CDR1 is SGHTA and CDR2 FQGNSA. The CDR3 runs 14 residues. Trimming took off 2 bases at V and 6 bases at J, with 11 bases between the two ends. The CDR3 DNA reads as TGTGCCAGCAGCTTAAGTACGACAGGCAATGAGCAGTTCTTC. It encodes CASSLSTTGNEQFF.

This chain uses TRBV15 with TRBJ2-3, with D unresolved. This CDR3 is built from 14 residues. Germline-derived CDR1 and CDR2 are LNHNV and YYDKDF (reference sequence). V gave up 1 base and J gave up 2 bases, with 7 bases separating them. Here the CDR3 DNA reads TGTGCCACCAGCAGAGTTGGAGCCACAGATACGCAGTATTTT. This codes for CATSRVGATDTQYF. Full variable domain (missing parts from reference TRBV15 and TRBJ2-3): DAMVIQNPRYQVTQFGKPVTLSCSQTLNHNVMYWYQQKSSQAPKLLFHYYDKDFNNEADTPDNFQSRRPNTSFCFLDIRSPGLGDTAMYLCATSRVGATDTQYFGPGTRLTVL.

The gene calls are TRBV30 and TRBJ2-3; D possibly matches TRBD1 or TRBD2 (6 bases each). CDR1 GTSNPN and CDR2 SVGIG come from the germline V gene (reference sequence). The CDR3 is made up of 13 amino acids. V was clipped by 2 bases and J by 3 bases, with 9 bases between them. The CDR3 sequence: CAWSLGGTDTQYF. The CDR3, as DNA: TGTGCCTGGAGTCTAGGGGGGACAGATACGCAGTATTTT.

This chain connects TRBV29-1 to TRBJ2-7; possible D gene TRBD2, 6 bases. Germline values: CDR1 SQVTM, CDR2 ANQGSEA. V dropped 4 bases and J dropped 3 bases, with 7 bases sitting between them. This CDR3 is 11 amino acids long. CDR3 sequence (DNA): TGCAGCGTTGGGGGGGACTACGAGCAGTACTTC. Translated, it gives CSVGGDYEQYF.

This chain links TRBV15 with TRBJ2-1; 12 bases agree with TRBD2. The CDR3 consists of 15 residues. Per the germline V gene, CDR1 is LNHNV and CDR2 is YYDKDF (reference sequence). Germline trimming cut 0 bases from V and 7 bases from J; bases unmatched to any gene: 1. The CDR3 here is CATSRELAGGNEQFF. The CDR3 nucleotides read TGTGCCACCAGCAGAGAACTAGCGGGGGGTAATGAGCAGTTCTTC.

The chain recombines TRBV4-1 with TRBJ2-1; 7 bases are shared with TRBD1. Germline V CDR1 and CDR2: MGHRA, YSYEKL. The CDR3 consists of 15 residues. The trim removed 0 bases at V and 7 bases at J, leaving 6 bases unmatched. This CDR3 is CASSQERQGWNEQFF. In nucleotides, the CDR3 is TGCGCCAGCAGCCAAGAGAGACAGGGTTGGAATGAGCAGTTCTTC.

This chain joins TRBV29-1 and TRBJ2-2; possible D gene TRBD1, 5 bases. CDR3 size: 12 residues. Germline CDR1 SQVTM, CDR2 ANQGSEA. Trimming stripped 4 bases from V and 5 bases from J, with 8 bases between. The CDR3 DNA reads TGCAGCGTTGCAGGGTTTACCGGGGAGCTGTTTTTT. It encodes CSVAGFTGELFF.

This chain connects TRBV10-3 to TRBJ2-3; TRBD2 agrees at 9 bases. The CDR3 runs to 15 residues. Germline values: CDR1 ENHRY, CDR2 SYGVKD. J was trimmed by 5 bases and V by 3 bases; bases with no gene match: 6. CDR3 nucleotide sequence: TGTGCCATCAGTGACCTCGGGACTAGCCTAGATACGCAGTATTTT. This translates into CAISDLGTSLDTQYF.

The chain combines TRBV7-9 with TRBJ2-7, with D tentatively TRBD1 (6 bases). Per germline, CDR1 SEHNR and CDR2 FQNEAQ (reference sequence). Trimming shortened V by 5 bases and J by 2 bases, and 13 bases separated the two germline ends. The CDR3 has 14 amino acids. The CDR3 sequence: CASSPRTDPYEQYF. CDR3 nucleotides: TGTGCCAGCAGCCCCAGGACAGATCCCTACGAGCAGTACTTC. The whole variable domain, filled in from reference TRBV7-9 and TRBJ2-7, reads DTGVSQNPRHKITKRGQNVTFRCDPISEHNRLYWYRQTLGQGPEFLTYFQNEAQLEKSRLLSDRFSAERPKGSFSTLEIQRTEQGDSAMYLCASSPRTDPYEQYFGPGTRLTVT.

The chain has TRBV11-3 and TRBJ2-3; TRBD2 agrees at 8 bases. The CDR3 runs 15 residues. The V gene's germline CDR1 is SGHNT and CDR2 YENEEA. J lost 4 bases, V lost 0 bases, and 3 bases had no gene match. CDR3 sequence reads: CASSLDLTSADTQYF. In nucleotides, the CDR3 is TGTGCCAGCAGCTTAGATCTGACTAGCGCAGATACGCAGTATTTT.

J is TRBJ2-7 and V is TRBV5-8; no reliable D call. This CDR3 contains 14 residues. V lost 2 bases to trimming and J lost 2 bases, with 11 bases between them. Germline CDR1 SGHTS, CDR2 YDEGEE. In DNA form, the CDR3 reads TGTGCCAGCAGCTTTCTGGCGGACCCCTACGAGCAGTACTTC. This encodes CASSFLADPYEQYF.

As DNA, the CDR3 is TGTGCCAGCAGCTTAGTCGGACAGGGCGGCTACGAGCAGTACTTC. Its protein product is CASSLVGQGGYEQYF. The chain links TRBV7-8 to TRBJ2-7, with 8 bases lining up with TRBD1. CDR1 SGHVS and CDR2 FQNEAQ come from the germline V gene. J was trimmed by 3 bases and V by 1 base; bases with no gene match: 5. This CDR3 is built from 15 residues.

The V call is TRBV27, the J call TRBJ1-2; 7 bases agree with TRBD1. Germline loops: CDR1 MNHEY, CDR2 SMNVEV (reference sequence). The trim removed 5 bases at V and 4 bases at J, leaving 4 bases unmatched. This CDR3 region has 13 residues. CDR3 coding DNA: TGTGCCAGCAGTCGCAGACAGGGCTATGGCTACACCTTC. Translated, it gives CASSRRQGYGYTF.

The chain employs TRBV2 and TRBJ1-6, with D perhaps matching TRBD1 (5 bases). Germline CDR1 reads SNHLY; CDR2 reads FYNNEI. The CDR3 consists of 11 residues. Trimming stripped 7 bases from V and 9 bases from J, with 7 bases between. In nucleotides, the CDR3 is TGTGCCAGCAACCAGGGTTCACCCCTCCACTTT. It is translated as CASNQGSPLHF. Filled out from reference TRBV2 and TRBJ1-6, the complete variable domain reads EPEVTQTPSHQVTQMGQEVILRCVPISNHLYFYWYRQILGQKVEFLVSFYNNEISEKSEIFDDQFSVERPDGSNFTLKIRSTKLEDSAMYFCASNQGSPLHFGNGTRLTVT.

The chain combines TRBV27 with TRBJ1-1; 7 positions agree with TRBD1. The CDR3 length is 15 residues. The V segment lost 5 bases and the J segment 3 bases; nucleotides outside the gene matches: 9. Germline loops: CDR1 MNHEY, CDR2 SMNVEV (reference sequence). CDR3 DNA: TGTGCCAGCAGTCCCCACAGGGGTAAGGACACTGAAGCTTTCTTT. Its protein is CASSPHRGKDTEAFF.

The V call is TRBV6-6, the J call TRBJ2-3; D could derive from TRBD1 or TRBD2 (5 bases each). CDR1 and CDR2 from the germline V gene are MNHNY and SVGAGI (reference sequence). The CDR3 has 13 amino acids. Trimming removed 6 bases at V and 5 bases at J, with 12 bases between. In DNA, the CDR3 is TGTGCCAGCAGCAGGGAGTGGGGAGATACGCAGTATTTT. Its translation: CASSREWGDTQYF.

The chain has TRBV4-1 and TRBJ2-5; D call uncertain. V was trimmed by 2 bases and J by 5 bases, leaving 3 bases between them. CDR1 MGHRA and CDR2 YSYEKL come from the germline V gene. The CDR3 totals 11 residues. The CDR3 region has the DNA TGCGCCAGCAGCCAAAGTGAGACCCAGTACTTC. Its protein product is CASSQSETQYF.